This TCR beta chain comes out of a study of CD8 T cells in ankylosing spondylitis. The CDR3 extends over 14 amino acids. Germline CDR1 and CDR2: SNHLY and FYNNEI. The V and J ends lost 6 bases and 4 bases, in that order; junction bases with no gene match: 8. The study's findings and limits: Certain motif variants had earlier appeared in reactive arthritis synovial fluid and blood. Disease-linked clones were reportedly significantly enriched in matched ankylosing spondylitis synovial fluid. Clones linked to disease, bearing a CD8+ phenotype, were relatively rare in peripheral blood.

This clonotype occurred many times. Antigen: not known. Scientists made TCR beta libraries using quantitative 5'-RACE with molecular barcodes. TCRdb redid the calling of the 5' RACE reads with MiXCR, one entry per CDR3 protein. The sample lists around 32,000 distinct CDR3 sequences, around 7.2% seen once, with about 10% in the top ten. This clonotype originated in a male donor with ankylosing spondylitis or in good health (not recorded which). Sequenced input: blood, either unsorted or a sorted T cell fraction (not recorded which). This chain joins TRBV2 and TRBJ2-7; 8 nucleotides match TRBD2. CDR3 sequence (DNA): TGTGCCAGCAGGGCTCTAGCGGGCCCTTACGAGCAGTACTTC. This sequence encodes CASRALAGPYEQYF. The full variable domain, in which reference TRBV2 and TRBJ2-7 provide the parts outside the CDR3, is EPEVTQTPSHQVTQMGQEVILRCVPISNHLYFYWYRQILGQKVEFLVSFYNNEISEKSEIFDDQFSVERPDGSNFTLKIRSTKLEDSAMYFCASRALAGPYEQYFGPGTRLTVT.